The rows below give T cell receptor beta chains drawn from one sample of a study of STAT3 mutations in large granular lymphocyte leukemia. TCRdb's table, derived via immunoSEQ multiplex PCR, lists solely in-frame clones and lacks some. The data show 2,500 to 4,000 clones, roughly 43% seen once. Sequenced material: peripheral blood mononuclear cells. These TCRs come from a man between 45 and 60 years old with T-cell large granular lymphocyte leukemia. Some clones in this sample may be carry-over from other donors' samples. The CDR3 runs from the conserved cysteine through the conserved F or W. A D gene is named only where the DNA matches it firmly. Part of the rows lack a size; the others show once, few, many or a class for expanded clones.

j_call d_call v_call clone_size cdr3_aa cdr3_nt
TRBJ1-1 - TRBV5-4 - CASSSFIGTEAFF TGTGCCAGCAGCTCCTTTATCGGCACTGAAGCTTTCTTT
TRBJ2-1 TRBD2 TRBV5-1 - CASSTGTSDEQFF TGCGCCAGCAGCACCGGGACTAGTGATGAGCAGTTCTTC
TRBJ2-3 - TRBV5-1 - CASSLGGVSTDTQYF TGCGCCAGCAGCTTGGGCGGGGTTAGCACAGATACGCAGTATTTT
TRBJ1-1 - TRBV29-1 - CSGRTQGSTGAFF TGCAGCGGGAGAACCCAGGGTTCGACGGGGGCTTTCTTT
TRBJ1-2 TRBD1 TRBV5-1 - CASSWTGSINYGYTF TGCGCCAGCAGCTGGACAGGCAGCATTAACTATGGCTACACCTTC
TRBJ2-1 - TRBV5-1 few CASRDPSYNEQFF TGCGCCAGCAGAGACCCATCCTACAATGAGCAGTTCTTC
TRBJ1-1 - TRBV30 few CAWSVHKGTEAFF TGTGCCTGGAGTGTACACAAGGGCACTGAAGCTTTCTTT
TRBJ2-7 - TRBV7-9 medium-sized CASSPGTYYEQYF TGTGCCAGCAGCCCAGGGACATACTACGAGCAGTACTTC
TRBJ2-3 TRBD2 TRBV5-1 - CASSLYDGTSAADTQYF TGCGCCAGCAGCTTGTACGACGGGACTAGCGCCGCAGATACGCAGTATTTT
TRBJ1-6 - TRBV4-3 few CASSQDYSGTVSPLHF TGCGCCAGCAGCCAAGATTACAGTGGAACGGTCTCACCCCTCCACTTT
TRBJ2-7 - TRBV18 - CASSPVGGSDEQYF TGTGCCAGCTCACCAGTGGGGGGTTCAGACGAGCAGTACTTC
TRBJ1-4 - TRBV2 - CASRTGLNEKLFF TGTGCCAGCAGGACAGGCCTTAATGAAAAACTGTTTTTT
TRBJ2-7 - TRBV6-1 few CASLTGIHEQYF TGTGCCAGCCTAACAGGGATCCACGAGCAGTACTTC
TRBJ1-2 - TRBV29-1 - CSAPTGPGYTF TGCAGCGCTCCTACAGGGCCAGGCTACACCTTC
TRBJ1-2 TRBD1 TRBV6-6 few CASSQGQGYGYTF TGTGCCAGCAGCCAGGGACAGGGGTATGGCTACACCTTC
TRBJ2-2 TRBD2 TRBV5-1 - CASSPLPAGGPTGELFF TGCGCCAGCAGCCCCTTGCCGGCGGGGGGGCCCACCGGGGAGCTGTTTTTT
TRBJ2-7 - TRBV28 - CASSFFIAYEQYF TGTGCCAGCAGTTTTTTCATCGCCTACGAGCAGTACTTC
TRBJ1-2 - TRBV28 - CASSFKWGDLNYGYTF TGTGCCAGCAGTTTTAAGTGGGGGGACTTAAACTATGGCTACACCTTC
TRBJ2-7 TRBD1 TRBV7-9 few CASSLGDREGEQYF TGTGCCAGCAGCTTAGGGGACAGGGAGGGCGAGCAGTACTTC
TRBJ1-4 - TRBV5-1 - CASSLTEVNEKLFF TGCGCCAGCAGCTTGACAGAGGTTAATGAAAAACTGTTTTTT
TRBJ2-1 TRBD2 TRBV4-1 many CASSLRLAGYNEQFF TGCGCCAGCAGCCTCAGACTAGCGGGCTACAATGAGCAGTTCTTC
TRBJ1-2 - TRBV4-1 medium-sized CASSEMIDVRYGYTF TGCGCCAGCAGCGAAATGATCGATGTCAGGTATGGCTACACCTTC
TRBJ2-1 TRBD2 TRBV27 few CASSFLAGYNEQFF TGTGCCAGCAGTTTCCTAGCGGGATACAATGAGCAGTTCTTC
TRBJ2-7 TRBD2 TRBV9 medium-sized CASSVGASGGIEQYF TGTGCCAGCAGCGTAGGCGCTAGCGGGGGCATAGAGCAGTACTTC
TRBJ1-1 - TRBV5-1 - CASSLVGDMNTEAFF TGCGCCAGCAGCTTGGTCGGGGATATGAACACTGAAGCTTTCTTT
TRBJ2-5 - TRBV7-9 few CASSPGRSQETQYF TGTGCCAGCAGCCCAGGGAGGTCCCAAGAGACCCAGTACTTC
TRBJ2-5 - TRBV5-1 - CASSLDNLEEQYF TGCGCCAGCAGCTTGGACAATCTAGAGGAGCAGTACTTC
TRBJ2-7 - TRBV10-3 - CAISETSYEQYF TGTGCCATCAGTGAAACATCCTACGAGCAGTACTTC